This T cell receptor beta chain was captured by sequencing in a study of OX40 agonist ivuxolimab in advanced cancers. General observations from the study: CD8+ T cells showed, on average, more clonal expansion than CD4+ cells.

Germline values: CDR1 MGHRA, CDR2 YSYEKL. The CDR3 loop spans 14 amino acids. Trimming removed 4 bases from V and 5 bases from J, with 12 bases in between. The data were produced by immunoSEQ multiplex PCR, yet TCRdb's version contains in-frame clones alone and is incomplete. The table shows approximately 60,000 clones, with about four fifths occurring only once. Regarding this clone: What it binds is unknown.

This TCR was recovered from an adult with an advanced solid tumor such as melanoma, head and neck, liver or kidney cancer. The chain links TRBV4-1 to TRBJ2-1, with D possibly being TRBD2 (5 bases). The source material was CD4+ or CD8+ T cells sorted from blood, sampled in a trial of the OX40 agonist ivuxolimab. Here the CDR3 reads CASSLLGSHNEQFF. In nucleotides, the CDR3 is TGCGCCAGCAGCCTCTTAGGGAGCCACAATGAGCAGTTCTTC.